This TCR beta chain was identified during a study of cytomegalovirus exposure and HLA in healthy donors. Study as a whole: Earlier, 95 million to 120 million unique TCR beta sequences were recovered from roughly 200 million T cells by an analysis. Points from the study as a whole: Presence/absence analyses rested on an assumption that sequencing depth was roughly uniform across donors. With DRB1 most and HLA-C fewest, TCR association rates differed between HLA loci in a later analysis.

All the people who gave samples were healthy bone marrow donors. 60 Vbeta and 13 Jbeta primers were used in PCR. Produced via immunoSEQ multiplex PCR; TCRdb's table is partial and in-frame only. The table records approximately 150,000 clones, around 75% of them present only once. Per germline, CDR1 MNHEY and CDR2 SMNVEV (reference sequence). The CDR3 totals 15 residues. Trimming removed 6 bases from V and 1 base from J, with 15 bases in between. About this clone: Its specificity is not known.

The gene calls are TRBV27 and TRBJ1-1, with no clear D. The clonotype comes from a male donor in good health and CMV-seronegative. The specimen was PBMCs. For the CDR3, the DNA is TGTGCCAGCAGAAAACAACGCAGGTCGAACACTGAAGCTTTCTTT. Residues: CASRKQRRSNTEAFF.